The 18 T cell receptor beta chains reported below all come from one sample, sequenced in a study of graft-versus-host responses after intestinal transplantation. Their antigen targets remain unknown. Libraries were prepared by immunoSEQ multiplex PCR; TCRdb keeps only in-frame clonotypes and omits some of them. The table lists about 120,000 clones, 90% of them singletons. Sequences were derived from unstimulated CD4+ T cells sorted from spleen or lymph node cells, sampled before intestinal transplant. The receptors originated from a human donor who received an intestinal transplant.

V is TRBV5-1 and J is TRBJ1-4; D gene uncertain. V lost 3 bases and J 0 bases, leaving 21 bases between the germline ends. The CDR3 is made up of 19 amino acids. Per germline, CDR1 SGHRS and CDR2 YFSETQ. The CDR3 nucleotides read TGCGCCAGCAGCTCTTCCCACTCACCGATTTATGCAACTAATGAAAAACTGTTTTTT. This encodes CASSSSHSPIYATNEKLFF.

The CDR3 protein is CASSSLAGARDNEQFF. CDR3 bases: TGTGCCAGCAGCTCACTAGCGGGAGCGCGGGACAATGAGCAGTTCTTC. The rearrangement links TRBV5-6 to TRBJ2-1, with TRBD2 matching 11 bases. The CDR3 is 16 amino acids. The J segment lost 5 bases and the V segment lost 3 bases, leaving 7 bases of the junction unmatched. Germline CDR1 SGHDT, CDR2 YYEEEE.

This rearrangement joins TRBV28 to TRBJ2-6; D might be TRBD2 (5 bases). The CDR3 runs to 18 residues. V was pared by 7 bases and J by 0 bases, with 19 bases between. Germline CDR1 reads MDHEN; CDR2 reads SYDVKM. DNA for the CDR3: TGTGCCAGCAACAAAGACACCTACGACTACTCTGGGGCCAACGTCCTGACTTTC. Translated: CASNKDTYDYSGANVLTF.

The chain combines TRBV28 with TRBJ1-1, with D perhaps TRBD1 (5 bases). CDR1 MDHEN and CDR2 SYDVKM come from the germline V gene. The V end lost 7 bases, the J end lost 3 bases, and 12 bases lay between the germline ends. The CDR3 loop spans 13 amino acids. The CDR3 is CASIDGGDTEAFF. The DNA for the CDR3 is TGTGCCAGCATCGATGGGGGGGACACTGAAGCTTTCTTT.

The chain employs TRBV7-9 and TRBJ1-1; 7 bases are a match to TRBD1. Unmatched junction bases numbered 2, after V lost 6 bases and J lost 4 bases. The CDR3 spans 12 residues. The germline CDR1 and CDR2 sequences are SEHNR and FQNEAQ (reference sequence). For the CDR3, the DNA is TGTGCCAGCAGTGACAGGGCCACTGAAGCTTTCTTT. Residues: CASSDRATEAFF.

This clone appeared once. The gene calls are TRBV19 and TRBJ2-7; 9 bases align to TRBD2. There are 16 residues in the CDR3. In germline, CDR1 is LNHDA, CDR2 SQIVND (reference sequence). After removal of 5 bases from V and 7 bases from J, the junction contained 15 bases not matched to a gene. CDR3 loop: CASSLQGGTSRVEQYF. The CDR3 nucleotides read TGTGCCAGTAGTTTACAAGGCGGGACTAGCCGAGTTGAGCAGTACTTC.

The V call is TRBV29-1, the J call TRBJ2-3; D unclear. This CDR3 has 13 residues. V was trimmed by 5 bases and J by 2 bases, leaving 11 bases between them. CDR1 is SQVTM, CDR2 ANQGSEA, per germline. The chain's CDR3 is CSVTGSITDTQYF. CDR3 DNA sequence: TGCAGCGTTACCGGTTCAATCACAGATACGCAGTATTTT.

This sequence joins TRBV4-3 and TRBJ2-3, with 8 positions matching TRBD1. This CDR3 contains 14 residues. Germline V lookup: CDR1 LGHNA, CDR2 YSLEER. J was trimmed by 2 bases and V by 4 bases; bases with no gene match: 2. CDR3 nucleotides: TGCGCCAGCAGCCCGGACAGGGCCACAGATACGCAGTATTTT. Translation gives CASSPDRATDTQYF.

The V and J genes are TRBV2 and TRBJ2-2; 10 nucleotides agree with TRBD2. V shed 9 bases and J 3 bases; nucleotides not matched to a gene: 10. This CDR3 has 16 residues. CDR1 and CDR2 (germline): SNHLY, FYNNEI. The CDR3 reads CASTPSGSGYTGELFF. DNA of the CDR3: TGTGCCAGTACCCCTAGCGGGAGTGGGTACACCGGGGAGCTGTTTTTT.

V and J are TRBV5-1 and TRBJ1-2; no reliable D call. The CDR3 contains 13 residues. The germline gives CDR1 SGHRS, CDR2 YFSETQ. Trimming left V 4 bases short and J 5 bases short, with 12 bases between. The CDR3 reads CASSVGESYGYTF. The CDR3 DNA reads TGCGCCAGCAGCGTCGGGGAGAGTTATGGCTACACCTTC.

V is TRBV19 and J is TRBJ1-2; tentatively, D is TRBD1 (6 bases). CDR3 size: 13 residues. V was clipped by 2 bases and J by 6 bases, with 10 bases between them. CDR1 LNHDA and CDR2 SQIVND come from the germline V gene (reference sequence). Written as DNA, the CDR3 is TGTGCCAGTAGTATAAGGGACACGAATGGCTACACCTTC. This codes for CASSIRDTNGYTF.

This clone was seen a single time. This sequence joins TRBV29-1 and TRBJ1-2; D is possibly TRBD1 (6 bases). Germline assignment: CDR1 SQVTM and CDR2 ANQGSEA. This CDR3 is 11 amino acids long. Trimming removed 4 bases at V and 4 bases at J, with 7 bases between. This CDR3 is CSVVGAYGYTF. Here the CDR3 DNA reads TGCAGCGTTGTGGGGGCCTATGGCTACACCTTC.

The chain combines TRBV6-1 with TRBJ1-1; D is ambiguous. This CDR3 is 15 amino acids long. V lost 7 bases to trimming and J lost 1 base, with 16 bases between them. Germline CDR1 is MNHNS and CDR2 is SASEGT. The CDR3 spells CASTTTLTANTEAFF. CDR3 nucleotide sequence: TGTGCCAGCACCACAACTTTGACTGCGAACACTGAAGCTTTCTTT.

The CDR3 coding sequence is TGTGCCAGCTCACGAACGGGAGGCCTCACCGGGGAGCTGTTTTTT. Translating gives CASSRTGGLTGELFF. V and J are TRBV18 and TRBJ2-2, with 7 bases fitting TRBD2. V shed 4 bases and J 4 bases; nucleotides not matched to a gene: 6. Germline CDR1 and CDR2: KGHSH and LQKENI. This CDR3 spans 15 amino acids.

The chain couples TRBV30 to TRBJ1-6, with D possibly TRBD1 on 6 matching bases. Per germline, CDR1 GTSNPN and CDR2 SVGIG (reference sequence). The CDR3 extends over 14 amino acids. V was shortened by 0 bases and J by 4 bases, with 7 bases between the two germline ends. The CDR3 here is CAWSVGQYNSPLHF. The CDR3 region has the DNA TGTGCCTGGAGTGTGGGACAATATAATTCACCCCTCCACTTT.

CDR3 sequence reads: CASSLASGQGTNEQFF. The CDR3 DNA sequence: TGTGCCAGCAGCTTAGCTTCCGGACAGGGGACCAATGAGCAGTTCTTC. The rearrangement joins TRBV7-2 to TRBJ2-1; 9 bases match TRBD1. J was trimmed by 6 bases and V by 0 bases; bases with no gene match: 6. Germline V gives CDR1 SGHTA, CDR2 FQGNSA. The CDR3 runs 16 residues.

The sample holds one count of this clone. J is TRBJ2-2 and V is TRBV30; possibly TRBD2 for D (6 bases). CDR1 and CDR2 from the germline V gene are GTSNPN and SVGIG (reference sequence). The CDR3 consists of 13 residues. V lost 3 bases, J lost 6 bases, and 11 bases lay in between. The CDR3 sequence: CAWRREEAGELFF. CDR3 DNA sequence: TGTGCCTGGAGGAGGGAGGAAGCCGGGGAGCTGTTTTTT.

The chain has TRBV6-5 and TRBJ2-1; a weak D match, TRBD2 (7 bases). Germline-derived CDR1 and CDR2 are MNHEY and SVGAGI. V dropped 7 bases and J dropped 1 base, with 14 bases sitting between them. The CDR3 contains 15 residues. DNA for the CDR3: TGTGCCAGCACAGAAAGGGGGGGTTCCTACAATGAGCAGTTCTTC. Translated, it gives CASTERGGSYNEQFF.